The 5 T cell receptor beta chains below come from one sample, sequenced in a study of blood T cell repertoires in COVID-19. Using immunoSEQ multiplex PCR, the repertoire was profiled, and TCRdb retains in-frame clones only, with some absent. The profile shows around 67,000 clones, around 82% of them singletons. The sequenced material came from peripheral blood. These TCRs come from a man aged 80 or over with active COVID-19.

This clone was counted once. The chain links TRBV28 to TRBJ1-2; perhaps TRBD1 as D (5 bases). Germline loops: CDR1 MDHEN, CDR2 SYDVKM. The ends were cut back, 7 bases at V and 6 bases at J, with 21 bases in the middle. The CDR3 consists of 15 residues. The CDR3 bases are TGTGCCAGCATGCGGGGGAGGCCCCCAGGCGATGGCTACACCTTC. Translating it yields CASMRGRPPGDGYTF.

The rearrangement uses TRBV3-1 (or the pseudogene TRBV3-2) and TRBJ2-7; maybe TRBD2 (6 bases). The CDR3 covers 14 residues. Trimming pared 0 bases from V and 7 bases from J, leaving 13 bases between. CDR1 is LGHDT, CDR2 YNNKEL, per germline (reference sequence). The CDR3 sequence: CASSQDPGSGEQYF. DNA of the CDR3: TGTGCCAGCAGCCAAGATCCGGGCAGCGGGGAGCAGTACTTC.

The chain employs TRBV6-5 and TRBJ1-1, with D uncertain. CDR3 length: 15 amino acids. Germline-derived CDR1 and CDR2 are MNHEY and SVGAGI. V was pared by 4 bases and J by 0 bases, with 12 bases between. CDR3 coding DNA: TGTGCCAGCAGTTCGCGGTCCGGAGTGAACACTGAAGCTTTCTTT. This sequence encodes CASSSRSGVNTEAFF.

The chain has TRBV4-1 and TRBJ1-4, with TRBD1 matching 7 bases. This CDR3 comprises 16 residues. V lost 1 base and J lost 5; bases outside the gene matches: 7. CDR1 is MGHRA and CDR2 is YSYEKL in the germline V gene. CDR3: CASSQVRQGPNEKLFF. The CDR3 bases are TGCGCCAGCAGCCAAGTCCGACAGGGTCCGAATGAAAAACTGTTTTTT.

This clone showed up just a few times. V gene TRBV10-3 combines with J gene TRBJ2-7; D might be TRBD2 (5 bases). Trimming removed 5 bases from V and 5 bases from J, with 13 bases in between. The germline V gene has CDR1 ENHRY and CDR2 SYGVKD. The CDR3 totals 13 residues. CDR3 loop: CAISTLDTDEQYF. In DNA form, the CDR3 reads TGTGCCATCAGTACACTAGATACCGACGAGCAGTACTTC.